The present T cell receptor (beta chain) was sequenced within a study of T cell changes during pregnancy in multiple sclerosis. Produced via immunoSEQ multiplex PCR; TCRdb's table is partial and in-frame only. The sample yields approximately 70,000 clones, roughly nine tenths seen once. CDR3 size: 13 residues. V was pared by 4 bases and J by 1 base, with 10 bases between. Germline CDR1 and CDR2: SQVTM and ANQGSEA. This clone has a handful of counts. This sequence joins TRBV29-1 and TRBJ1-1; D is possibly TRBD1 (5 bases). This clonotype originated in a female donor with multiple sclerosis, enrolled in a pregnancy study. The sequenced sample was peripheral blood, obtained after pregnancy. The CDR3 is CSVALGGNTEAFF. As DNA, the CDR3 is TGCAGCGTTGCGTTGGGGGGGAACACTGAAGCTTTCTTT. Full variable domain (remainder filled in from reference TRBV29-1 and TRBJ1-1): SAVISQKPSRDICQRGTSLTIQCQVDSQVTMMFWYRQQPGQSLTLIATANQGSEATYESGFVIDKFPISRPNLTFSTLTVSNMSPEDSSIYLCSVALGGNTEAFFGQGTRLTVV.